These T cell receptor beta chains were read from a single sample in a study of blood T cells in healthy people across ages. MiXCR was run by TCRdb on the 5' RACE reads, yielding one entry per CDR3 protein. Of some 1,800,000 distinct CDR3 sequences detected, roughly two fifths appear once; the ten largest clones hold approximately 22%. The sample comprised blood. Receptor source: a human donor in good health. Each CDR3 is given without its conserved first and last residue. Not every row has a clone size; where given, it reads once, few, many or a size class.

clone_size,v_call,j_call,cdr3_aa
once,TRBV19,TRBJ2-3,ASSTWQGKETQY
few,TRBV20-1,TRBJ2-7,SARDYERAYEQY
NA,TRBV3-1,TRBJ2-4,ASSPLYTDGLAKNIQY
NA,TRBV7-8,TRBJ1-2,ASSPGRVQNYGYT
NA,TRBV7-3,TRBJ1-1,ASSLGYRFEAF
NA,TRBV12-3/TRBV12-4,TRBJ2-1,ASSLVGGVREQF
NA,TRBV7-9,TRBJ2-7,ASSSPIEDSYEQY
NA,TRBV28,NA,ASSLLVRGRGETQY
NA,TRBV20-1,TRBJ2-7,SAREGTGFEQY
few,TRBV6-4,TRBJ2-1,ASSSSNTYNEQF
NA,TRBV19,TRBJ2-1,ASSTPPDRVNEQF
NA,TRBV12-3/TRBV12-4,TRBJ2-4,ASTHISLLAGTHNEQY
NA,TRBV7-3,TRBJ2-2,ASSLTDSPTGELF
few,TRBV6-2/TRBV6-3,TRBJ2-7,ASRLHDQAVSRYEQY
NA,TRBV7-8,TRBJ1-2,ASSLNLGSDGYT
NA,TRBV27,TRBJ2-5,ASSPHLGGYNEQY
NA,TRBV6-2/TRBV6-3,NA,ASRGDLYEQY
few,TRBV29-1,TRBJ1-2,SVGGEGGYT
NA,TRBV28,TRBJ2-5,ASSPGTVAYERY
NA,TRBV7-2,TRBJ1-5,ASSARTGAGQPQH
NA,TRBV20-1,TRBJ1-5,SARDFSGDSNQPQH
NA,TRBV7-2,TRBJ2-1,ASSVGTGGGYEQF
few,TRBV29-1,TRBJ1-1,SVVREPGNTEAF
NA,TRBV5-1,TRBJ2-3,ASSLTRAHTNTQY
NA,TRBV28,TRBJ1-4,ASSLLQGEYEKLF
NA,TRBV5-4,TRBJ1-2,ASSTLRVDYGYT